This T cell receptor (beta chain) was obtained from a study of beta chain features in type 1 diabetes. Overall study findings and caveats: Among patients with Type 1 diabetes, TCRB CDR3s were moderately but significantly shorter in every one of the four CD4+ subsets.

TCRB transcripts that were expressed got sequenced, as all of the isolated RNA had been reverse transcribed. The table came from immunoSEQ multiplex PCR; TCRdb's copy has only in-frame clones and leaves some out. In the table there are roughly 150,000 clones, more than 60% of which are singletons. This CDR3 has 17 residues. With regard to this clone: The target antigen is unknown.

The rearrangement links TRBV1 to TRBJ2-5; the table's D call of TRBD2 was not tested on the DNA. TRBV1 is given as a pseudogene. Sequenced: naive CD4+ T cells from blood. The TCR was taken from a man in his thirties or forties with type 1 diabetes. This chain's CDR3 is CTSSQASSGGVQKTQYF. CDR3 nucleotides: TGCACCAGCAGCCAAGCGTCAAGCGGGGGGGTTCAAAAGACCCAGTACTTC.